This T cell receptor beta chain appears in the sequencing data of a study of breast tumors, draining lymph nodes, adjacent tissues. Notes on the study in general: The lymph node origin of tumor T cells was framed as consistent with a hypothesis, not demonstrated. Tumor and nontumor repertoires were significantly more similar in luminal-like than in basal-like breast cancer. Tumor repertoires ranked between lymph nodes and nontumor tissue in diversity, with V and J gene preferences.

Axillary draining lymph nodes of breast cancer patients supplied the node samples. The CDR3 is 13 amino acids. Germline assignment: CDR1 SGHAT and CDR2 FQNNGV. The germline V and J ends were trimmed by 2 bases and 4 bases, with 8 bases remaining between them. Note on this clonotype: The antigen remains undetermined.

TCRdb passed the multiplex PCR reads through MiXCR, listing each CDR3 protein once. The sample includes about 130,000 distinct CDR3 sequences, roughly 20% of them seen just once. The TCR sequence derives from a female donor with breast cancer. Some clones in this sample may be carry-over from other donors' samples. The chain joins TRBV11-2 to TRBJ1-1; the D gene is possibly TRBD1 (5 bases). The sample was axillary lymph node tissue. CDR3 loop: CASSLQGGTEAFF. Here the CDR3 DNA reads TGTGCCAGCAGCTTACAGGGAGGCACTGAAGCTTTCTTT.